The 19 T cell receptor beta chains listed next were all sequenced from one sample in a study of identical twins. In TCRdb, the 5' RACE reads were re-called with MiXCR into one record per CDR3 protein. This table has hundreds of thousands of distinct CDR3 sequences, approximately 8% appearing once. The data were also submitted as part of a second study, on yellow fever vaccine responses in identical twins.

The sequenced material came from CD8+ T cells sorted from blood. The receptor set was obtained from a woman between 18 and 29 years old in good health.

This clonotype has only a few counts. The chain joins TRBV5-1 to TRBJ1-6; D is uncertain. V lost 1 base to trimming and J lost 9 bases, with 11 bases between them. Germline V gene sequence: CDR1 SGHRS, CDR2 YFSETQ. CDR3 length equals 14 residues. CDR3 sequence reads: CASSLIGIGSPLHF. The CDR3 DNA follows: TGCGCCAGCAGCTTGATAGGAATTGGTTCACCCCTCCACTTT.

This clonotype was counted at least ten times. V and J are TRBV12-3 or TRBV12-4 and TRBJ2-1, with a tentative D call TRBD2 (6 bases). The V and J ends lost 0 bases and 9 bases respectively, with 18 bases between them. The CDR3 totals 16 residues. CDR3 bases: TGTGCCAGCAGTTTAGCTTTGGTAGAGGAGGGTACTGAGCAGTTCTTC. Its translation: CASSLALVEEGTEQFF.

This clonotype has only a few counts. The J gene is TRBJ2-7, the V gene TRBV5-1, with D possibly TRBD2 on 5 matching bases. V was trimmed by 0 bases and J by 4 bases, leaving 20 bases between them. CDR3 length equals 17 residues. In germline, CDR1 is SGHRS, CDR2 YFSETQ. In nucleotides, the CDR3 is TGCGCCAGCAGCTTGGGTTCCGGGGTGCCGACTCCTTACGAGCAGTACGTC. Protein sequence: CASSLGSGVPTPYEQYV.

This clonotype was observed at least ten times. V is TRBV24-1 and J is TRBJ2-1; weak D call: TRBD1 (8 bases). CDR1 is KGHDR and CDR2 is SFDVKD in the germline V gene. V lost 4 bases to trimming and J lost 4 bases, with 22 bases between them. The CDR3 is 18 residues long. Here the CDR3 DNA reads TGTGCCACCAGTGACCGGGACAGGAGGGGAGGGGATTACAATGAGCAGTTCTTC. It is translated as CATSDRDRRGGDYNEQFF.

This clonotype has just a few counts. The chain combines TRBV12-3 or TRBV12-4 with TRBJ2-1, with D uncertain. This CDR3 contains 15 residues. Trimming removed 6 bases at V and 1 base at J, with 13 bases between. CDR3: CASSKSRYSYNEQFF. CDR3 in DNA: TGTGCCAGCAGCAAATCTAGATATTCCTACAATGAGCAGTTCTTC.

This clonotype was observed many times. V is TRBV7-6 and J is TRBJ1-1; D gene ambiguous. This CDR3 region has 14 residues. V lost 0 bases to trimming and J lost 4 bases, with 9 bases between them. The germline CDR1 and CDR2 sequences are SGHVS and FNYEAQ. The CDR3 loop reads CASSLAPLSTEAFF. CDR3 coding DNA: TGTGCCAGCAGCTTAGCCCCCTTGAGCACTGAAGCTTTCTTT.

This clonotype has a count of ten or more. The chain couples TRBV4-1 to TRBJ2-1; 12 bases align to TRBD2. V shed 0 bases and J 7 bases; nucleotides not matched to a gene: 10. CDR3 length: 18 amino acids. CDR1 and CDR2 from the germline V gene are MGHRA and YSYEKL. The CDR3 DNA follows: TGCGCCAGCAGCCAAGAGCGTTCCCTAGCGGGAGGGGTTAATGAGCAGTTCTTC. Translated: CASSQERSLAGGVNEQFF.

The chain links TRBV29-1 to TRBJ2-7; possibly TRBD2 for D (6 bases). The germline V gene has CDR1 SQVTM and CDR2 ANQGSEA. This CDR3 is 15 amino acids long. V was trimmed by 6 bases and J by 9 bases, leaving 27 bases between them. CDR3 residues: CSVGGSPAVSLGQYF. For the CDR3, the DNA is TGCAGCGTCGGAGGGTCCCCAGCGGTCTCCTTGGGGCAGTACTTC.

At least ten counts were recorded for this clonotype. The chain links TRBV9 to TRBJ1-5; 9 bases agree with TRBD1. This CDR3 has 14 residues. The germline gives CDR1 SGDLS, CDR2 YYNGEE. V shed 4 bases, J shed 4 bases, and the junction held 3 bases outside the gene matches. The CDR3 region is CASSKTGGNQPQHF. The CDR3 coding sequence is TGTGCCAGCAGCAAGACAGGGGGAAATCAGCCCCAGCATTTT.

This clonotype was counted a few times. CDR3 bases: TGTGCCAGCATTAACGAGCGGGGGGCTAGCGGGATACCCAGCTCTGGGGCCAACGTCCTGACTTTC. It translates to CASINERGASGIPSSGANVLTF. The chain carries TRBV6-5 and TRBJ2-6; 9 bases match TRBD2. The CDR3 covers 22 residues. Germline V gives CDR1 MNHEY, CDR2 SVGAGI. Trimming removed 7 bases from V and 0 bases from J; junction bases left unmatched: 22.

The table lists this clonotype with a few counts. The chain carries TRBV10-3 and TRBJ2-5, with 10 positions matching TRBD2. Germline V gene data show CDR1 as ENHRY and CDR2 as SYGVKD. V was pared by 0 bases and J by 2 bases, with 9 bases of the junction left unmatched. The CDR3 has 18 amino acids. The CDR3 DNA sequence: TGTGCCATCAGTGAGTCGGTTTCTAGCGGGGGCCTACAAGAGACCCAGTACTTC. Translating it yields CAISESVSSGGLQETQYF.

This clonotype appeared many times. V usage is TRBV24-1 and J usage is TRBJ2-1; D might be TRBD1 (5 bases). Germline V gene lookup returns CDR1 KGHDR and CDR2 SFDVKD. The CDR3 runs 17 residues. V lost 3 bases, J lost 2 bases, and 16 bases lay in between. CDR3 sequence: CATSDEDMTETYNEQFF. The CDR3 nucleotides are TGTGCCACCAGTGATGAAGACATGACAGAGACCTACAATGAGCAGTTCTTC.

In its sample, this clonotype was seen a few times. The J gene is TRBJ2-1, the V gene TRBV10-1, with D tentatively TRBD1 or TRBD2 (5 bases each). Germline V gives CDR1 WNHNN, CDR2 SYGVQD (reference sequence). Trimming pared 7 bases from V and 6 bases from J, leaving 25 bases between. The length of the CDR3 is 17 residues. The CDR3 here is CASNPHLGVPNTNEQFF. In nucleotides, the CDR3 is TGCGCCAGCAATCCTCATTTGGGGGTCCCAAATACCAATGAGCAGTTCTTC.

This clonotype was counted between two and nine times. The J gene is TRBJ2-7, the V gene TRBV28; D is unclear. Germline assignment: CDR1 MDHEN and CDR2 SYDVKM. V lost 3 bases, J lost 4 bases, and 4 bases lay in between. The CDR3 is 11 residues long. The CDR3 loop reads CASSFHYEQYF. The DNA of the CDR3 is TGTGCCAGCAGTTTTCATTACGAGCAGTACTTC.

This clonotype was seen ten or more times. The CDR3 region is CASRIADTEAFF. The CDR3 DNA reads as TGTGCCAGCCGTATCGCGGACACTGAAGCTTTCTTT. The V call is TRBV12-3 or TRBV12-4, the J call TRBJ1-1; D is uncertain. The CDR3 spans 12 residues. Trimming shortened V by 8 bases and J by 3 bases, and 10 bases separated the two germline ends.

A few counts support this clonotype. V and J are TRBV29-1 and TRBJ2-1, with no clear D. Germline CDR1 reads SQVTM; CDR2 reads ANQGSEA. The length of the CDR3 is 13 residues. The V end was cut by 3 bases, the J end by 4 bases, with 10 bases between. The CDR3 bases are TGCAGCGTTGACCGGGCTGGATACAATGAGCAGTTCTTC. It encodes CSVDRAGYNEQFF.

The table lists this clonotype with a few counts. The V and J genes are TRBV6-2 or TRBV6-3 and TRBJ2-7; 8 bases agree with TRBD1. The CDR3 runs 13 residues. Trimming at V came to 4 bases and at J to 2 bases, leaving 1 base not matched to a gene. Germline V gene sequence: CDR1 MNHEY, CDR2 SVGEGT. CDR3 loop: CASSWTGPYEQYF. CDR3 bases: TGTGCCAGCAGTTGGACAGGGCCCTACGAGCAGTACTTC.

CDR3 protein: CSARYREDITEAFF. Here the CDR3 DNA reads TGCAGTGCTAGGTACAGGGAGGATATCACTGAAGCTTTCTTT. The V call is TRBV20-1, the J call TRBJ1-1, with a weak D call TRBD1 (6 bases). Trimming removed 3 bases at V and 4 bases at J, with 15 bases between. The CDR3 consists of 14 residues. Germline loops: CDR1 DFQATT, CDR2 SNEGSKA (reference sequence).

There are a few counts of this clonotype. The chain combines TRBV25-1 with TRBJ1-2; the D gene is possibly TRBD1 (5 bases). Per the germline V gene, CDR1 is MGHDK and CDR2 is SYGVNS. This CDR3 is built from 15 residues. V lost 6 bases and J lost 6, with 20 bases in between. In DNA, the CDR3 is TGTGCCAGCAGCCCTGGGGGGGGGTCATTCCATGGCTACACCTTC. Protein product: CASSPGGGSFHGYTF.